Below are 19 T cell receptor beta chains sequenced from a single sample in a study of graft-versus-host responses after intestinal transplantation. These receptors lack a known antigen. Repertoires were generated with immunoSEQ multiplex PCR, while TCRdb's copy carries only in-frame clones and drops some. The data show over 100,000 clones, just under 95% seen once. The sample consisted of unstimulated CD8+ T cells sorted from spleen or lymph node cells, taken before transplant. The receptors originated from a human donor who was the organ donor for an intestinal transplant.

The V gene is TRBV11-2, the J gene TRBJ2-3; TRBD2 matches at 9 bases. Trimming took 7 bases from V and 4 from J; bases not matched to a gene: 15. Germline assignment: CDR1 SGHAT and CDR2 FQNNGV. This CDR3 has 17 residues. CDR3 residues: CASIGGLAGILADTQYF. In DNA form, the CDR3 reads TGTGCCAGCATCGGGGGGCTAGCGGGAATCTTGGCAGATACGCAGTATTTT.

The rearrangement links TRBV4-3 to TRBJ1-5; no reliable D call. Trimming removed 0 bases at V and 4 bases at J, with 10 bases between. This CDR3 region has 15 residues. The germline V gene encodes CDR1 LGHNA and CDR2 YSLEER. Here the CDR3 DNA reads TGCGCCAGCAGCCAAGATGGGCAGTGGAATCAGCCCCAGCATTTT. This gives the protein CASSQDGQWNQPQHF.

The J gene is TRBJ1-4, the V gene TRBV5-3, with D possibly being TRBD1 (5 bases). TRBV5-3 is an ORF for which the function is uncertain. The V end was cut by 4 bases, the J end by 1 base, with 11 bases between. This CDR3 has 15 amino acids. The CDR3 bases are TGTGCCAGAAGCGGGGAGCAGGGAACTAATGAAAAACTGTTTTTT. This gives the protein CARSGEQGTNEKLFF.

CDR3 sequence: CASSPLLAEQETQYF. In nucleotides, the CDR3 is TGTGCCAGCAGTCCGCTACTAGCGGAGCAAGAGACCCAGTACTTC. This chain uses TRBV6-5 with TRBJ2-5, with 8 nucleotides matching TRBD2. Germline CDR1 and CDR2: MNHEY and SVGAGI. Trimming removed 5 bases from V and 2 bases from J; junction bases left unmatched: 7. This CDR3 is 15 amino acids long.

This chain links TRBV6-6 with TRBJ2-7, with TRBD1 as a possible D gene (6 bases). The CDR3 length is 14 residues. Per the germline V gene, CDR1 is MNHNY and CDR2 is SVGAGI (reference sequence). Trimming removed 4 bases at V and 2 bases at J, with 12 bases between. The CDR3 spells CASSFPGAAYEQYF. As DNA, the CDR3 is TGTGCCAGCAGTTTCCCAGGGGCGGCCTACGAGCAGTACTTC.

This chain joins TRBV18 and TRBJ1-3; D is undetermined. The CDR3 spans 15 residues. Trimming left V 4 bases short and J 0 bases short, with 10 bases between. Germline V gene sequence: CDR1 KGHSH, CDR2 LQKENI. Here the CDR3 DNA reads TGTGCCAGCTCACTTACACGGAGCTCTGGAAACACCATATATTTT. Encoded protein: CASSLTRSSGNTIYF.

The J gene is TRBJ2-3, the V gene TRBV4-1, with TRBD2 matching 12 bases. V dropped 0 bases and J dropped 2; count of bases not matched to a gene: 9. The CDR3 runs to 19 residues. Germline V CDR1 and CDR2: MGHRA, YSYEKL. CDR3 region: CASSQDRLAGGPNTDTQYF. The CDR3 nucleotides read TGCGCCAGCAGCCAAGATAGGCTAGCGGGAGGGCCAAACACAGATACGCAGTATTTT.

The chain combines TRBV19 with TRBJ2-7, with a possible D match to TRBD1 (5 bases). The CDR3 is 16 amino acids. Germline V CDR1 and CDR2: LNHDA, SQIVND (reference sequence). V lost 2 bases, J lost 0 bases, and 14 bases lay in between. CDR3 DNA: TGTGCCAGTAGTATATTGGCTGGGGCTGTCTCCTACGAGCAGTACTTC. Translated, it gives CASSILAGAVSYEQYF.

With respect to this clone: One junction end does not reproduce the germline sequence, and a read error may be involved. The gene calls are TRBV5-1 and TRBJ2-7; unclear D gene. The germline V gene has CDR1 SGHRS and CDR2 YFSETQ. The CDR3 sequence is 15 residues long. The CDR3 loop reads CASSLDPLLGGIRSF. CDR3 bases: TGCGCCAGCAGCTTGGACCCCCTCCTCGGCGGAATCAGATCCTTC.

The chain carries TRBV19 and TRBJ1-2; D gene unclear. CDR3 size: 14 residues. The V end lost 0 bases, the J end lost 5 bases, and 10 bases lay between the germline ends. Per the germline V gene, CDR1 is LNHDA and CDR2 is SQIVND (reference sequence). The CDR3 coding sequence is TGTGCCAGTAGTATAGAGCTATGGGGTTATGGCTACACCTTC. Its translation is CASSIELWGYGYTF.

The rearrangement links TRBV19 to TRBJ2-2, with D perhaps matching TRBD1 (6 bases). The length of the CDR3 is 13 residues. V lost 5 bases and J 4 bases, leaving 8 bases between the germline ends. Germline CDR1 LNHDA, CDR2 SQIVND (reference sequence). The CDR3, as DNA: TGTGCCAGTAGTGCACAGGGCACCGGGGAGCTGTTTTTT. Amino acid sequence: CASSAQGTGELFF.

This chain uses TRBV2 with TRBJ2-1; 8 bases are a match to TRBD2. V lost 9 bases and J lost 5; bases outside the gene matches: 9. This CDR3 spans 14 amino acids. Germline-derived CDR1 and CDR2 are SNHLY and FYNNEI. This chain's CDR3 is CARTGTRTNNEQFF. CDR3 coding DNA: TGTGCCAGAACCGGGACTAGAACTAACAATGAGCAGTTCTTC.

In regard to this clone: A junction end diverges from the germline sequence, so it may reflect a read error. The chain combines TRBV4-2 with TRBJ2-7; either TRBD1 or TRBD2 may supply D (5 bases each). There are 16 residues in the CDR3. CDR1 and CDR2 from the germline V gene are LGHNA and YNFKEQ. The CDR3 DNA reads TGTGCCGGCAGCCAAGGGGCCCTAGAGGGGAGCGGAGAGCAGTACTTC. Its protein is CAGSQGALEGSGEQYF.

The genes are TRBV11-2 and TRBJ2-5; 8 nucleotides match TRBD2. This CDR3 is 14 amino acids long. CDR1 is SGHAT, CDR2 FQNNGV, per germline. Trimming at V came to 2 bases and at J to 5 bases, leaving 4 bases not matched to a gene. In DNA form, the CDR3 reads TGTGCCAGCAGCTTACCCGGGGGGGGCGAGACCCAGTACTTC. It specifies CASSLPGGGETQYF.

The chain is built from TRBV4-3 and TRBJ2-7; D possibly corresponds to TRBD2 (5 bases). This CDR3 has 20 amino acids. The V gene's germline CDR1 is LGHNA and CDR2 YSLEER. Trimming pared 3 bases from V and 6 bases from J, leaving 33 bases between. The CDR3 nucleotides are TGCGCCAGCAGCCATATCAGTGGGTGGTATGGCGGGCCGAGGTTGGGCGAGCAGTACTTC. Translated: CASSHISGWYGGPRLGEQYF.

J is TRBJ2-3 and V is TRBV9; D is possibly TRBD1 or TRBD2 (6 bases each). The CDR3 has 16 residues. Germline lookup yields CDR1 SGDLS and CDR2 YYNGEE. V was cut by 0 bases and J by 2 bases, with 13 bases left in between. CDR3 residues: CASSVGGGSITDTQYF. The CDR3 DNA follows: TGTGCCAGCAGCGTAGGAGGGGGGAGTATCACAGATACGCAGTATTTT.

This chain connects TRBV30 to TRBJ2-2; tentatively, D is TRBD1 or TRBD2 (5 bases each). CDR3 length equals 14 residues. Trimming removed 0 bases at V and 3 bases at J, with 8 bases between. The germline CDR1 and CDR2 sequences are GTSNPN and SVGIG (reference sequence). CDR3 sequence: CAWSVGGYTGELFF. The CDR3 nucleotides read TGTGCCTGGAGTGTTGGGGGATACACCGGGGAGCTGTTTTTT.

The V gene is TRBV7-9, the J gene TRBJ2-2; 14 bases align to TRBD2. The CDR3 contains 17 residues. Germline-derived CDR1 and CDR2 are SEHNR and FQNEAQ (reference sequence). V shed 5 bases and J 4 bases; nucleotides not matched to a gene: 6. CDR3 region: CASSPGLAGVGTGELFF. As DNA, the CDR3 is TGTGCCAGCAGCCCGGGACTAGCGGGAGTCGGCACCGGGGAGCTGTTTTTT.

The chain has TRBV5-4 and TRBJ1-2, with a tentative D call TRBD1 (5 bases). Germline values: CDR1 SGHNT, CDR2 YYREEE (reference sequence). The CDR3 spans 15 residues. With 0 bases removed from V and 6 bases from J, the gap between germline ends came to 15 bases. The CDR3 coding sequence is TGTGCCAGCAGCTTGGAGTATGGGGGAATGGATGGCTACACCTTC. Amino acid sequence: CASSLEYGGMDGYTF.